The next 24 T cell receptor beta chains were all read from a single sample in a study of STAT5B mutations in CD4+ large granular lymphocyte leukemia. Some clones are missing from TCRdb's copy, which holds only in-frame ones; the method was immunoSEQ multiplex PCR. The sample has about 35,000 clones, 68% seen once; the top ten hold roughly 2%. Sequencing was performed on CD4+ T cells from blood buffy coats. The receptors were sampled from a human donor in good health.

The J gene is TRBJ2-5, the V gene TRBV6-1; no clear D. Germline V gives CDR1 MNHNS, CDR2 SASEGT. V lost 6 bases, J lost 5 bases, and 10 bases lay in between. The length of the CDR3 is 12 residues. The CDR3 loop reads CASSFPRETQYF. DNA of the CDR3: TGTGCCAGCAGCTTTCCCAGGGAGACCCAGTACTTC.

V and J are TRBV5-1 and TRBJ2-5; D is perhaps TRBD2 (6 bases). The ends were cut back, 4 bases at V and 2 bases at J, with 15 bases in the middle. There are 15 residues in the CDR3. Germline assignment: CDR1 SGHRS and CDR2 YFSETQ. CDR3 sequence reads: CASSLGTREQETQYF. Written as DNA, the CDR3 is TGCGCCAGCAGCCTGGGGACGCGGGAACAAGAGACCCAGTACTTC. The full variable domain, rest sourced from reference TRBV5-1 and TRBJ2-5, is KAGVTQTPRYLIKTRGQQVTLSCSPISGHRSVSWYQQTPGQGLQFLFEYFSETQRNKGNFPGRFSGRQFSNSRSEMNVSTLELGDSALYLCASSLGTREQETQYFGPGTRLLVL.

CDR3 in amino acids: CSVEGITPNSYNEQFF. CDR3 coding DNA: TGCAGCGTTGAAGGAATTACGCCGAACTCCTACAATGAGCAGTTCTTC. The rearrangement joins TRBV29-1 to TRBJ2-1, with no clear D. Germline values: CDR1 SQVTM, CDR2 ANQGSEA. V lost 1 base and J 0 bases, leaving 13 bases between the germline ends. This CDR3 is 16 amino acids long.

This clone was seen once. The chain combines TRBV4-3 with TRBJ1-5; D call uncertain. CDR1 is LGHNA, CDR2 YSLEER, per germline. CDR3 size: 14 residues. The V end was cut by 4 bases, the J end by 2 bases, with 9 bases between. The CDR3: CASSPTPGNQPQHF. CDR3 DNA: TGCGCCAGCAGCCCGACCCCGGGCAATCAGCCCCAGCATTTT.

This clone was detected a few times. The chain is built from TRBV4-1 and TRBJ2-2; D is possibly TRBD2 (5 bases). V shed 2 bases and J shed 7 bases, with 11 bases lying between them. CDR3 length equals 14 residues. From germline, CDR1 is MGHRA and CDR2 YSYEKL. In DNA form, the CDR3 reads TGCGCCAGCAGCCAACTACCACTAGACGGGGAGCTGTTTTTT. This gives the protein CASSQLPLDGELFF.

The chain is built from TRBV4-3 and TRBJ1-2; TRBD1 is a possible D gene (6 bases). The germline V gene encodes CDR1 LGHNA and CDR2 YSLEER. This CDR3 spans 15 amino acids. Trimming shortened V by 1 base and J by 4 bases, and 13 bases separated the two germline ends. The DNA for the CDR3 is TGCGCCAGCAGCCAAGGGCAGGGGAGGGGCTATGGCTACACCTTC. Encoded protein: CASSQGQGRGYGYTF.

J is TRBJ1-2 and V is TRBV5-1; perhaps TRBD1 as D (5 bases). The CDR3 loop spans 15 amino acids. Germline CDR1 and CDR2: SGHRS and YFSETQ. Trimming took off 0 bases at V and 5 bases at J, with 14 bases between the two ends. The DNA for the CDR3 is TGCGCCAGCAGCTTGGAGGAGGGGATGACGTATGGCTACACCTTC. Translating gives CASSLEEGMTYGYTF.

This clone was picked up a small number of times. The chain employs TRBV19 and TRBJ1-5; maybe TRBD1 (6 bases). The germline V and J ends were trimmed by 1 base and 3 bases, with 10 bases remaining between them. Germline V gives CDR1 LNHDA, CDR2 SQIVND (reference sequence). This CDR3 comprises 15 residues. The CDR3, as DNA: TGTGCCAGTAGTATAGCGCCAGGGGCCAATCAGCCCCAGCATTTT. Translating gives CASSIAPGANQPQHF.

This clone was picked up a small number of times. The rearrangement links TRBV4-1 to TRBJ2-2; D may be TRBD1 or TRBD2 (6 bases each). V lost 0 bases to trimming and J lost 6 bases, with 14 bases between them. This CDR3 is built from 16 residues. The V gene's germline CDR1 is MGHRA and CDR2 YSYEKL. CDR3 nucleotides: TGCGCCAGCAGCCAAGATCATTACAGGGAGGCCGGGGAGCTGTTTTTT. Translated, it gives CASSQDHYREAGELFF.

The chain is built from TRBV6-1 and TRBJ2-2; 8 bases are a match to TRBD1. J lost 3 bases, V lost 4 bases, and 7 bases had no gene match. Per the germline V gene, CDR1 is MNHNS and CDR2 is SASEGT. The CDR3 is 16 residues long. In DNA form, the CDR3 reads TGTGCCAGCAGTGTAGGGACAGGAGCCTACACCGGGGAGCTGTTTTTT. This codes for CASSVGTGAYTGELFF.

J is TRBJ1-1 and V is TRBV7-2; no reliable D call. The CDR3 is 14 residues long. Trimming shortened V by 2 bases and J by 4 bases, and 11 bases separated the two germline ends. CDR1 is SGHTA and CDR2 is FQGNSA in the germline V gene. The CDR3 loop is CASSLFTTVTEAFF. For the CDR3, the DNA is TGTGCCAGCAGCTTATTTACGACGGTCACTGAAGCTTTCTTT. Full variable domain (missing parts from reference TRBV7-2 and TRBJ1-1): GAGVSQSPSNKVTEKGKDVELRCDPISGHTALYWYRQSLGQGLEFLIYFQGNSAPDKSGLPSDRFSAERTGGSVSTLTIQRTQQEDSAVYLCASSLFTTVTEAFFGQGTRLTVV.

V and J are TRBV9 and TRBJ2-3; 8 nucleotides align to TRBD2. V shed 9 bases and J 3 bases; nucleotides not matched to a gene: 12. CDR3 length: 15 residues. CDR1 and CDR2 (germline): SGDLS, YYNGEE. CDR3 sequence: CAILPRGGATDTQYF. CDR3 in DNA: TGTGCCATCTTACCCCGGGGGGGGGCGACAGATACGCAGTATTTT.

The CDR3 DNA reads TGTGCCAGTAAGTGGCATAATAATGAAAAACTGTTTTTT. This codes for CASKWHNNEKLFF. The V call is TRBV19, the J call TRBJ1-4, with no clear D. The CDR3 length is 13 residues. The V gene lost 7 bases and the J gene lost 4 bases, with 10 bases spanning the gap. CDR1 is LNHDA and CDR2 is SQIVND in the germline V gene (reference sequence).

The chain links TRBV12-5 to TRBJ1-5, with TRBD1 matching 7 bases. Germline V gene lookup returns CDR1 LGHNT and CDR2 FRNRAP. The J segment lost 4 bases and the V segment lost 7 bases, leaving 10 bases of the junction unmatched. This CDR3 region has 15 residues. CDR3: CASVSGEGANQPQHF. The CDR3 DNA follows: TGTGCTAGTGTGTCCGGCGAGGGGGCGAATCAGCCCCAGCATTTT.

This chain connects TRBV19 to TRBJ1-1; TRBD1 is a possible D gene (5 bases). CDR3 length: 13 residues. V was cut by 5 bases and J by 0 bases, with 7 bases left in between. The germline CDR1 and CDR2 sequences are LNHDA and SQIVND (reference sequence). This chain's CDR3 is CASSSGLNTEAFF. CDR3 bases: TGTGCCAGTAGTTCAGGGTTGAACACTGAAGCTTTCTTT. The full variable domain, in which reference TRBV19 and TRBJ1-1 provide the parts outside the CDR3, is DGGITQSPKYLFRKEGQNVTLSCEQNLNHDAMYWYRQDPGQGLRLIYYSQIVNDFQKGDIAEGYSVSREKKESFPLTVTSAQKNPTAFYLCASSSGLNTEAFFGQGTRLTVV.

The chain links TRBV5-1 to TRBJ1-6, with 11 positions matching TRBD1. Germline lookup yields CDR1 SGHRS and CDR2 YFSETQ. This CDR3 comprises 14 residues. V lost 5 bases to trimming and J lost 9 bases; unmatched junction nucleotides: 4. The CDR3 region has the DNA TGCGCCAGCAGAACCGGACAGGGGGCTTCACCCCTCCACTTT. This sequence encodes CASRTGQGASPLHF.

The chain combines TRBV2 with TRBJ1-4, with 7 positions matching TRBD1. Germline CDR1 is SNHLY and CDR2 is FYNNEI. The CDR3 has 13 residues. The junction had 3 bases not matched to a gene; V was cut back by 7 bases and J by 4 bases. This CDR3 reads CASMTGFNEKLFF. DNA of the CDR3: TGTGCCAGCATGACAGGGTTTAATGAAAAACTGTTTTTT.

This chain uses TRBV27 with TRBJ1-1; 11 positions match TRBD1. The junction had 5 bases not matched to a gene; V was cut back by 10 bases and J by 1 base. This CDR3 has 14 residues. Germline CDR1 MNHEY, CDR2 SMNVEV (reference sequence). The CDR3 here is CATWDRGKNTEAFF. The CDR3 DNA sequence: TGTGCCACGTGGGACAGGGGGAAGAACACTGAAGCTTTCTTT.

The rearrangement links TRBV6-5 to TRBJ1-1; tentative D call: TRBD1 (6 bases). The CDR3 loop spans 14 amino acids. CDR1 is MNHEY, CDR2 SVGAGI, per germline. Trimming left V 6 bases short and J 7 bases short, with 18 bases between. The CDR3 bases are TGTGCCAGCAGACCCAACCAGCCCAGGGGTGAAGCTTTCTTT. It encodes CASRPNQPRGEAFF.

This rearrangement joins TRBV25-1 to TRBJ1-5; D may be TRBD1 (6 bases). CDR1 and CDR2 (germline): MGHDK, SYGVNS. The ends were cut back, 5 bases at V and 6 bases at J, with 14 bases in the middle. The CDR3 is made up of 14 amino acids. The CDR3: CASSFRDNSQPQHF. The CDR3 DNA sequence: TGTGCCAGCAGTTTCCGGGACAACTCTCAGCCCCAGCATTTT.

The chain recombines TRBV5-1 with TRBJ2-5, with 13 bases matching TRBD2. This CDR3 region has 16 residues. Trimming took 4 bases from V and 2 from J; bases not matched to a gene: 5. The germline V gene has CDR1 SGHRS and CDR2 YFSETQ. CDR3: CASSPGLAGYQETQYF. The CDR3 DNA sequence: TGCGCCAGCAGCCCGGGACTAGCGGGGTATCAAGAGACCCAGTACTTC.

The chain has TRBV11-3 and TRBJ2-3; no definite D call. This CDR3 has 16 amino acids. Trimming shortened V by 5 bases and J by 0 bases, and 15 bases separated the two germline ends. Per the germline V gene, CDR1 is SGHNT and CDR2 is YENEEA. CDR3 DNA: TGTGCCAGCAGCCGGGCCTCCGGGCCTAGCACAGATACGCAGTATTTT. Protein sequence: CASSRASGPSTDTQYF.

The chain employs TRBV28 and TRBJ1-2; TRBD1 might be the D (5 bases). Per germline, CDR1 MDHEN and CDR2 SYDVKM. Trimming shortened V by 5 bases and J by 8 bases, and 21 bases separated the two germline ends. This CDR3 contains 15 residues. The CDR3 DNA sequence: TGTGCCAGCAGTACCGGGACGGCAGCACCGGCCGGCTACACCTTC. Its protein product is CASSTGTAAPAGYTF.

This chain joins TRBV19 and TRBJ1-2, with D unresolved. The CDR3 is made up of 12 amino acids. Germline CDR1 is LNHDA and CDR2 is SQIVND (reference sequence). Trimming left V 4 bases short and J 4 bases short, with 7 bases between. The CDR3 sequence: CASSTLLYGYTF. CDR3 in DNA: TGTGCCAGTAGTACCCTGCTCTATGGCTACACCTTC. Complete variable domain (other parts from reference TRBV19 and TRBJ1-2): DGGITQSPKYLFRKEGQNVTLSCEQNLNHDAMYWYRQDPGQGLRLIYYSQIVNDFQKGDIAEGYSVSREKKESFPLTVTSAQKNPTAFYLCASSTLLYGYTFGSGTRLTVV.